What follows are 7 T cell receptor beta chains derived from one specimen sequenced in a study of blood T cell repertoires in COVID-19. This table comes from immunoSEQ multiplex PCR, and its TCRdb copy is limited to in-frame clones, with some not included. There are roughly 40,000 clones in the sample; 76% occur only once, and about a quarter lies in the top ten. Sequences were obtained from peripheral blood. The receptors here all came from a man older than 75 with acute or convalescent COVID-19.

The chain combines TRBV5-1 with TRBJ1-1, with D possibly TRBD1 on 6 matching bases. Trimming left V 0 bases short and J 8 bases short, with 29 bases between. Germline-derived CDR1 and CDR2 are SGHRS and YFSETQ. The length of the CDR3 is 19 residues. CDR3 sequence reads: CASSLETGWRGSRGEEAFF. Here the CDR3 DNA reads TGCGCCAGCAGCTTGGAAACAGGGTGGAGAGGATCGAGGGGCGAGGAAGCTTTCTTT.

This clone was picked up a small number of times. The chain links TRBV7-2 to TRBJ2-1; D gene ambiguous. Trimming took off 3 bases at V and 0 bases at J, with 9 bases between the two ends. The CDR3 contains 15 residues. Germline V gene lookup returns CDR1 SGHTA and CDR2 FQGNSA. CDR3 sequence: CASSFKFSSYNEQFF. The CDR3 nucleotides read TGTGCCAGCAGCTTTAAGTTCAGCTCCTACAATGAGCAGTTCTTC. Looking up the rest from reference TRBV7-2 and TRBJ2-1 gives the full variable domain: GAGVSQSPSNKVTEKGKDVELRCDPISGHTALYWYRQSLGQGLEFLIYFQGNSAPDKSGLPSDRFSAERTGGSVSTLTIQRTQQEDSAVYLCASSFKFSSYNEQFFGPGTRLTVL.

The rearrangement uses TRBV27 and TRBJ1-1; 8 nucleotides align to TRBD1. CDR3 length: 15 residues. The germline CDR1 and CDR2 sequences are MNHEY and SMNVEV (reference sequence). V lost 2 bases, J lost 4 bases, and 6 bases stayed unmatched. The CDR3 bases are TGTGCCAGCAGTTTAGGACAGGGTCGGGTCACTGAAGCTTTCTTT. Translating gives CASSLGQGRVTEAFF.

This chain connects TRBV6-1 to TRBJ2-7, with D perhaps TRBD2 (5 bases). This CDR3 contains 14 residues. The ends were cut back, 0 bases at V and 5 bases at J, with 11 bases in the middle. The V gene's germline CDR1 is MNHNS and CDR2 SASEGT. CDR3 loop: CASSEAGSDDEQYF. The CDR3 bases are TGTGCCAGCAGTGAAGCAGGGAGCGACGACGAGCAGTACTTC.

The V call is TRBV5-4, the J call TRBJ2-7; 7 positions match TRBD1. With 2 bases clipped from V and 1 base from J, the junction kept 6 bases outside the gene matches. From germline, CDR1 is SGHNT and CDR2 YYREEE (reference sequence). The CDR3 totals 15 residues. As DNA, the CDR3 is TGTGCCAGCAGCTTCGACAGGGCCTTATCCTACGAGCAGTACTTC. Its translation is CASSFDRALSYEQYF.

The chain couples TRBV24-1 to TRBJ2-2; D call uncertain. This CDR3 is 13 amino acids long. Trimming stripped 5 bases from V and 3 bases from J, with 6 bases between. The V gene's germline CDR1 is KGHDR and CDR2 SFDVKD. CDR3 in amino acids: CATSGQYTGELFF. Written as DNA, the CDR3 is TGTGCCACCAGTGGTCAATACACCGGGGAGCTGTTTTTT.

The chain joins TRBV19 to TRBJ2-5; possible D gene TRBD2, 6 bases. The germline V and J ends were trimmed by 6 bases and 5 bases, with 10 bases remaining between them. In germline, CDR1 is LNHDA, CDR2 SQIVND (reference sequence). The CDR3 loop spans 12 amino acids. The CDR3 loop is CASSSAGETQYF. CDR3 coding DNA: TGTGCCAGTAGCTCAGCGGGCGAGACCCAGTACTTC.